Following are 6 T cell receptor beta chains from one sample sequenced in a study of blood T cells in healthy people across ages. Primers used in a second PCR of about 6 to 11 cycles were a sample-barcoded 5' primer and a J-beta primer mix. A single record per CDR3 protein comes from TCRdb applying MiXCR to the 5' RACE reads. The data hold over a million distinct CDR3 sequences, with 42% observed a single time. Sequencing input: blood. Receptors were obtained from a woman aged 18-29 years in good health.

The chain employs TRBV4-3 and TRBJ2-2; D gene ambiguous. Trimming removed 2 bases from V and 4 bases from J, with 11 bases in between. The CDR3 has 15 residues. Per the germline V gene, CDR1 is LGHNA and CDR2 is YSLEER. The CDR3 is CASSQLPGITGELFF. CDR3 coding DNA: TGCGCCAGCAGCCAACTGCCAGGCATCACCGGGGAGCTGTTTTTT.

The chain carries TRBV19 and TRBJ2-2; 7 bases align to TRBD1. The germline V gene encodes CDR1 LNHDA and CDR2 SQIVND (reference sequence). The CDR3 covers 17 residues. V was pared by 6 bases and J by 1 base, with 11 bases of the junction left unmatched. In DNA form, the CDR3 reads TGTGCCAGTAGATTATCACCAGGACAGGTGAACACCGGGGAGCTGTTTTTT. Amino acid sequence: CASRLSPGQVNTGELFF.

This clonotype was recorded at least ten times. J is TRBJ1-2 and V is TRBV5-1; D call uncertain. The germline CDR1 and CDR2 sequences are SGHRS and YFSETQ. Trimming shortened V by 3 bases and J by 8 bases, and 11 bases separated the two germline ends. There are 12 residues in the CDR3. For the CDR3, the DNA is TGCGCCAGCAGCTCTGACGCGAGAGGCTACACCTTC. As protein: CASSSDARGYTF.

The genes are TRBV6-1 and TRBJ2-1; TRBD2 is a possible D gene (7 bases). Germline-derived CDR1 and CDR2 are MNHNS and SASEGT. V lost 6 bases and J lost 11, with 14 bases in between. This CDR3 comprises 12 residues. This CDR3 reads CASRGASGKQFF. The CDR3 DNA is TGTGCCAGCAGGGGGGCTAGCGGCAAGCAGTTCTTC.

V gene TRBV10-3 combines with J gene TRBJ2-5, with D perhaps TRBD2 (7 bases). CDR1 and CDR2 from the germline V gene are ENHRY and SYGVKD. Trimming left V 0 bases short and J 1 base short, with 9 bases between. The CDR3 has 15 residues. CDR3 in amino acids: CAISESGGAQETQYF. CDR3 in DNA: TGTGCCATCAGTGAGTCGGGGGGGGCCCAAGAGACCCAGTACTTC.

This clonotype was counted only a few times. V gene TRBV12-5 combines with J gene TRBJ2-1, with 9 bases identical to TRBD2. This CDR3 is 13 amino acids long. V shed 3 bases and J 6 bases; nucleotides not matched to a gene: 0. Germline V CDR1 and CDR2: LGHNT, FRNRAP. The CDR3 sequence: CASGLAGGNEQFF. CDR3 bases: TGTGCTAGTGGTTTAGCGGGAGGCAATGAGCAGTTCTTC.